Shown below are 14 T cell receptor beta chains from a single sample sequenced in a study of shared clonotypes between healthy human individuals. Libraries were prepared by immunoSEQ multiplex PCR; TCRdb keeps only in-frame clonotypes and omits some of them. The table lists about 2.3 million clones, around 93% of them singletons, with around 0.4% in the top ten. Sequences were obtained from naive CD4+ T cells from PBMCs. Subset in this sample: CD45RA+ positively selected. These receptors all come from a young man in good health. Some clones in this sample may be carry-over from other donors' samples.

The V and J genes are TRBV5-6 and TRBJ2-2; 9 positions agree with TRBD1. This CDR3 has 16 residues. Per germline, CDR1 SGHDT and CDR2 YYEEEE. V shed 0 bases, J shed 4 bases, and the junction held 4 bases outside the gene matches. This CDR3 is CASSLVGTGSTGELFF. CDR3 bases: TGTGCCAGCAGCTTGGTCGGGACAGGGTCCACCGGGGAGCTGTTTTTT. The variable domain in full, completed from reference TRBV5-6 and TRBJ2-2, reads DAGVTQSPTHLIKTRGQQVTLRCSPKSGHDTVSWYQQALGQGPQFIFQYYEEEERQRGNFPDRFSGHQFPNYSSELNVNALLLGDSALYLCASSLVGTGSTGELFFGEGSRLTVL.

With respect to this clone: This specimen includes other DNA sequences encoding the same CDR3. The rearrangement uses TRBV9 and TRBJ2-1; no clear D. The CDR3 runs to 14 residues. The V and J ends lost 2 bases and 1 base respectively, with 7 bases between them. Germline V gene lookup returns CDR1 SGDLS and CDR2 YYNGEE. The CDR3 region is CASSVSGSYNEQFF. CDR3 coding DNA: TGTGCCAGCAGCGTTTCCGGGTCCTACAATGAGCAGTTCTTC.

The CDR3 reads CASSVITGLPDAGYTF. Written as DNA, the CDR3 is TGTGCCAGCAGTGTCATTACGGGACTCCCGGACGCTGGCTACACCTTC. The chain carries TRBV6-1 and TRBJ1-2; possibly TRBD1 for D (5 bases). The V end lost 4 bases, the J end lost 7 bases, and 22 bases lay between the germline ends. CDR1 is MNHNS and CDR2 is SASEGT in the germline V gene. The CDR3 is 16 amino acids.

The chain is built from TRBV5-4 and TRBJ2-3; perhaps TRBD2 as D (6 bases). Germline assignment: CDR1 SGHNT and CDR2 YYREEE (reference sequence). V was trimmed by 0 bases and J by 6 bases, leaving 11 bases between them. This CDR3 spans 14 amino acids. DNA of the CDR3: TGTGCCAGCAGCTTGGTGGCTGGAGGGGATACGCAGTATTTT. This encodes CASSLVAGGDTQYF.

For the CDR3, the DNA is TGTGCCAGCAGCCCGGGGGGGCCCCCAAACTATGGCTACACCTTC. This gives the protein CASSPGGPPNYGYTF. This rearrangement joins TRBV28 to TRBJ1-2, with TRBD1 as a possible D gene (6 bases). The length of the CDR3 is 15 residues. CDR1 and CDR2 from the germline V gene are MDHEN and SYDVKM. The V and J ends lost 6 bases and 2 bases respectively, with 16 bases between them.

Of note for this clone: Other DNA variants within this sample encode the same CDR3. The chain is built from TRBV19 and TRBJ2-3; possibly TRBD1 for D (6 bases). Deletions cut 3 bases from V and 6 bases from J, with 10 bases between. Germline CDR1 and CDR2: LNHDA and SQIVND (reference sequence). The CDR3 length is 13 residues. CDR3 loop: CASSILGADTQYF. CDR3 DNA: TGTGCCAGTAGTATTTTGGGGGCGGATACGCAGTATTTT. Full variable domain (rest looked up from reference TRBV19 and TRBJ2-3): DGGITQSPKYLFRKEGQNVTLSCEQNLNHDAMYWYRQDPGQGLRLIYYSQIVNDFQKGDIAEGYSVSREKKESFPLTVTSAQKNPTAFYLCASSILGADTQYFGPGTRLTVL.

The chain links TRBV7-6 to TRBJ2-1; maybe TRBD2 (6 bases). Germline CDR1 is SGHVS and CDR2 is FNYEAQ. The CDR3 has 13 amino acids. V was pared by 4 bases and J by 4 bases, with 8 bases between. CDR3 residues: CASSYGGYNEQFF. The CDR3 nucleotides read TGTGCCAGCAGCTACGGGGGTTACAATGAGCAGTTCTTC.

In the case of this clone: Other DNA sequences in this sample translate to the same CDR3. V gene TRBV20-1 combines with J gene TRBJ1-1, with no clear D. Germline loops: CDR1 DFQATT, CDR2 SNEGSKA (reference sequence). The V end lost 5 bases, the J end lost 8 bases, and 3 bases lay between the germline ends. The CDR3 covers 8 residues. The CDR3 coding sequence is TGCAGTGCTTCCGAAGCTTTCTTT. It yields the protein CSASEAFF.

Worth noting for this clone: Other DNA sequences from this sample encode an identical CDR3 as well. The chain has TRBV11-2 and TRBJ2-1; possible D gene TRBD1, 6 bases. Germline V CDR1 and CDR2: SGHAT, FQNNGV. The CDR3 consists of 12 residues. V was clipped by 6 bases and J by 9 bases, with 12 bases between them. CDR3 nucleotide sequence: TGTGCCAGCAGTCTTCTAGGGGGTGAGCAGTTCTTC. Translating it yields CASSLLGGEQFF. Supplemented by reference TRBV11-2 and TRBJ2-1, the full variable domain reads EAGVAQSPRYKIIEKRQSVAFWCNPISGHATLYWYQQILGQGPKLLIQFQNNGVVDDSQLPKDRFSAERLKGVDSTLKIQPAKLEDSAVYLCASSLLGGEQFFGPGTRLTVL.

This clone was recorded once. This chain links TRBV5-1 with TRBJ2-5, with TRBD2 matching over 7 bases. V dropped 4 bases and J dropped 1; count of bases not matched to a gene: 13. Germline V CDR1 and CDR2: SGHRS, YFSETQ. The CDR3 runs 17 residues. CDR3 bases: TGCGCCAGCAGCCCACCCCTGGCTAGCGGTTCCCAAGAGACCCAGTACTTC. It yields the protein CASSPPLASGSQETQYF. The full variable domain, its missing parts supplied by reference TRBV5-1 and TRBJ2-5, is KAGVTQTPRYLIKTRGQQVTLSCSPISGHRSVSWYQQTPGQGLQFLFEYFSETQRNKGNFPGRFSGRQFSNSRSEMNVSTLELGDSALYLCASSPPLASGSQETQYFGPGTRLLVL.

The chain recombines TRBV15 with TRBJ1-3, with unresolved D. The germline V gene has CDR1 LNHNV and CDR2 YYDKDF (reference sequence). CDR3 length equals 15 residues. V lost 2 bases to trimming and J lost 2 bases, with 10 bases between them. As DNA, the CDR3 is TGTGCCACCAGCAGACAACGAGGGACTGGAAACACCATATATTTT. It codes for CATSRQRGTGNTIYF.

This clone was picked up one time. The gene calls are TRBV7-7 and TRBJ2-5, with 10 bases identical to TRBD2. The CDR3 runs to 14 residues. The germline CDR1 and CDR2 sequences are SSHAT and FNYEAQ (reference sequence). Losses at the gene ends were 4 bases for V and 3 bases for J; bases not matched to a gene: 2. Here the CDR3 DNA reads TGTGCCAGCAGCTCCGGGACTAGCGAAGAGACCCAGTACTTC. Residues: CASSSGTSEETQYF. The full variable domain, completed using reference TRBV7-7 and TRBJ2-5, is GAGVSQSPRYKVTKRGQDVTLRCDPISSHATLYWYQQALGQGPEFLTYFNYEAQPDKSGLPSDRFSAERPEGSISTLTIQRTEQRDSAMYRCASSSGTSEETQYFGPGTRLLVL.

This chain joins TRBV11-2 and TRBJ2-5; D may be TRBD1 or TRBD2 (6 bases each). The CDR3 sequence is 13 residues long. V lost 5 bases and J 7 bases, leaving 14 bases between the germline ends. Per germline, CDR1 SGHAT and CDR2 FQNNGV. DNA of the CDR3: TGTGCCAGCAGCCCACTAAGGGGGGCGACCCAGTACTTC. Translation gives CASSPLRGATQYF.

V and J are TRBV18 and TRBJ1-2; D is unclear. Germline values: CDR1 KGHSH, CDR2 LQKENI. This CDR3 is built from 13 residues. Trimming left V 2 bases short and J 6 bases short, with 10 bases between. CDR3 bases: TGTGCCAGCTCACCATTAGAATTGAATGGCTACACCTTC. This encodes CASSPLELNGYTF.